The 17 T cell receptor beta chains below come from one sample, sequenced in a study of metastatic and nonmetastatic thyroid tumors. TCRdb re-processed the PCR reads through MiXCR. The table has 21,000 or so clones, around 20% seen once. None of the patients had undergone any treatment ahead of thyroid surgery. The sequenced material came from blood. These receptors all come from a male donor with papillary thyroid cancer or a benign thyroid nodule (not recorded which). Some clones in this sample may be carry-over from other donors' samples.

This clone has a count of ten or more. CDR3 DNA: TGCGCCAGCAGCCAAACAGACCTGGGGGTCTCCTACGAGCAGTACTTC. Translated: CASSQTDLGVSYEQYF. The chain carries TRBV4-1 and TRBJ2-7, with D perhaps given as TRBD1 or TRBD2 (5 bases each). The V gene's germline CDR1 is MGHRA and CDR2 YSYEKL. V was cut by 2 bases and J by 0 bases, with 14 bases left in between. This CDR3 spans 16 amino acids.

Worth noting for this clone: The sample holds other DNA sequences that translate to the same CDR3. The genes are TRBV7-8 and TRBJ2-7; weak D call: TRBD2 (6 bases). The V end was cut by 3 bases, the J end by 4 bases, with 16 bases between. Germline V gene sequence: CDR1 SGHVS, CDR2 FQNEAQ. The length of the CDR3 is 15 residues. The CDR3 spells CASSFQTSGKYEQYF. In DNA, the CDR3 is TGTGCCAGCAGCTTCCAGACTAGTGGTAAGTACGAGCAGTACTTC.

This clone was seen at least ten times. The CDR3 bases are TGTGCCAGCAGCATTAGTGGGCAGGGACTTAATTCACCCCTCCACTTT. As protein: CASSISGQGLNSPLHF. This chain links TRBV11-3 with TRBJ1-6, with TRBD1 as a possible D gene (5 bases). The germline V gene encodes CDR1 SGHNT and CDR2 YENEEA. The CDR3 spans 16 residues. V shed 5 bases and J shed 6 bases, with 17 bases lying between them.

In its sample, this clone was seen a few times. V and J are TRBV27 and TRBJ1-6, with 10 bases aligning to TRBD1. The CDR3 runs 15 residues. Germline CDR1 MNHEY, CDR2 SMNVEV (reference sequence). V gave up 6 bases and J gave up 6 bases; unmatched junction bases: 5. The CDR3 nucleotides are TGTGCCAGCAGAACGACAGGGGGCCGTAATTCACCCCTCCACTTT. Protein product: CASRTTGGRNSPLHF.

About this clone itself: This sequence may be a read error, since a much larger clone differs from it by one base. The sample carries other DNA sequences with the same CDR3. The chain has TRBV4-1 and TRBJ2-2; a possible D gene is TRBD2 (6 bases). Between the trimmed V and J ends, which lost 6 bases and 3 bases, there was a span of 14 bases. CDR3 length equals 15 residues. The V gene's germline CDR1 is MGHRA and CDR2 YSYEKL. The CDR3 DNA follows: TGCGCCAGCAGTCAACGCTGGGGGGACACCGGGGAGCTGTTTTTT. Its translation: CASSQRWGDTGELFF.

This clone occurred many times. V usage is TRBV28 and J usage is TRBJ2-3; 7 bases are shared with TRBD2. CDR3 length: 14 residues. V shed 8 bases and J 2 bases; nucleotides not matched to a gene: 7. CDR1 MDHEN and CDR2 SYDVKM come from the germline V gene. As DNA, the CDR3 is TGTGCCAGCCGTAAGTGGGACTACACAGATACGCAGTATTTT. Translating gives CASRKWDYTDTQYF.

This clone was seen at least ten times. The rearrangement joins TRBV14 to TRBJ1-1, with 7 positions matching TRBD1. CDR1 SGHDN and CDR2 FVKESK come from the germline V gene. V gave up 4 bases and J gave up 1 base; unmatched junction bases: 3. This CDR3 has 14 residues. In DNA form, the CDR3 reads TGTGCCAGCAGCCTAAGGACAGGGAACACTGAAGCTTTCTTT. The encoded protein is CASSLRTGNTEAFF.

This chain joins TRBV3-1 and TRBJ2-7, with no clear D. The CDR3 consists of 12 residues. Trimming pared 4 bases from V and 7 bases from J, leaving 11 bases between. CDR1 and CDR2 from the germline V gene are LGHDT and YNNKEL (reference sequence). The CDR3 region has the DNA TGTGCCAGCAGCCGTCCGGGTCGGGAGCAGTACTTC. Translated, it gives CASSRPGREQYF.

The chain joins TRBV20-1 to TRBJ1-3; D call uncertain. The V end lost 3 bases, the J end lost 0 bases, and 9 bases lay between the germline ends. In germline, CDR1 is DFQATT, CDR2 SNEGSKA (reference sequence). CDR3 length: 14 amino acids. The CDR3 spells CSARPMSSGNTIYF. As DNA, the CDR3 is TGCAGTGCTAGGCCGATGTCCTCTGGAAACACCATATATTTT.

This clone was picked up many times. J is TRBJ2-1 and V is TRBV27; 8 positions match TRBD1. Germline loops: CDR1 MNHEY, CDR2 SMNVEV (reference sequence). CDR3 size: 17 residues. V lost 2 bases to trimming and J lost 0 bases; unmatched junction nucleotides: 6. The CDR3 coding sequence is TGTGCCAGCAGTTTAATCGGACAGGGAAGCTCCTACAATGAGCAGTTCTTC. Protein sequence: CASSLIGQGSSYNEQFF.

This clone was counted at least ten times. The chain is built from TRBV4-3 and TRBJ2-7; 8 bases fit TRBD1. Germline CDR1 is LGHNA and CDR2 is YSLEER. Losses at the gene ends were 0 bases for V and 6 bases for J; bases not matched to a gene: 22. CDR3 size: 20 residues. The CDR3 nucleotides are TGCGCCAGCAGCCAAGACATCGGGGCAGGGGGCGAAGTCAATCTCCGCGAGCAGTACTTC. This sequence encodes CASSQDIGAGGEVNLREQYF.

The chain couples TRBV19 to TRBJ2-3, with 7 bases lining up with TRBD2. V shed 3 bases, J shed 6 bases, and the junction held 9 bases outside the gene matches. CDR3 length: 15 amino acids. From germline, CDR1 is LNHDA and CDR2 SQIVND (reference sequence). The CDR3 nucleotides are TGTGCCAGTAGTATTCAAGGCGGGAGTCCCGATACGCAGTATTTT. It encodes CASSIQGGSPDTQYF.

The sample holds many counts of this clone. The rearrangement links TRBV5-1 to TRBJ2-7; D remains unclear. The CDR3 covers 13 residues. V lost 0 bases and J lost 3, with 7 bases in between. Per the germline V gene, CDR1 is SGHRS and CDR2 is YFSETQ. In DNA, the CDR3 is TGCGCCAGCAGCTTGGTGGAGAGCTACGAGCAGTACTTC. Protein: CASSLVESYEQYF.

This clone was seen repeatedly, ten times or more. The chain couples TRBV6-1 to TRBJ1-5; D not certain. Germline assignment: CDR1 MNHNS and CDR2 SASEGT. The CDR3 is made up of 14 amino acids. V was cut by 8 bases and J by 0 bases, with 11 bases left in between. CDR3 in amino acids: CASSILDSNQPQHF. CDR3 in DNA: TGTGCCAGCTCTATACTAGATAGCAATCAGCCCCAGCATTTT.

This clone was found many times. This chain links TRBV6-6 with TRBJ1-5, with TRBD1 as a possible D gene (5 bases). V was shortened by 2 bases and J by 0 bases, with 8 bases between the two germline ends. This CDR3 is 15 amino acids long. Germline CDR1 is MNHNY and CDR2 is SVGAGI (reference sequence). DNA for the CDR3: TGTGCCAGCAGTTACCCGGGGCTTAGCAATCAGCCCCAGCATTTT. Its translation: CASSYPGLSNQPQHF.

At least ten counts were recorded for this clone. In DNA, the CDR3 is TGTGCCACCAGTGATTTCGAGGGGACTAGCGGGAGGGGCGACGAGCAGTACTTC. Its protein is CATSDFEGTSGRGDEQYF. The gene calls are TRBV24-1 and TRBJ2-7; 16 nucleotides align to TRBD2. The CDR3 runs to 18 residues. Germline CDR1 is KGHDR and CDR2 is SFDVKD. V lost 1 base, J lost 5 bases, and 7 bases stayed unmatched.

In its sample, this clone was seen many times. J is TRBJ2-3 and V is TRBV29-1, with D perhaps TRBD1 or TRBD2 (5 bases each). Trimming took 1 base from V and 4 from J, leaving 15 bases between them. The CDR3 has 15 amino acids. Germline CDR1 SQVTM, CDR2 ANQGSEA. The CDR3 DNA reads TGCAGCGTTGAAGGGGGTGCCCTGGGGGCAGATACGCAGTATTTT. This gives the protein CSVEGGALGADTQYF.